This is a list of T cell receptor beta chains from one sample in a study of CDR3 diversity in severe acne. TCRdb re-called the PCR reads with MiXCR, one entry per CDR3 protein. This sample has approximately 77,000 distinct CDR3 sequences, with approximately 49% found just once. Sequenced: blood. The receptors were sampled from a male donor with severe acne vulgaris. The CDR3 runs from the conserved cysteine through the conserved F or W. The D gene is left open where the match is weak. Expanded clones are given a class, and other clones once, few, many or no size at all.

NA TRBD1 TRBJ1-2 TRBV12-3/TRBV12-4 TGTGCCAGCTCAGGGACAGGGACCACCGGGACCTATGGCTACACCTTC CASSGTGTTGTYGYTF
once TRBD2 TRBJ2-7 TRBV2 TGTGCCACCGGACTAGCGGGAGATAAGCAGTACTTC CATGLAGDKQYF
many TRBD2 TRBJ2-1 TRBV5-8 TGTGCCAGCAGTTATGGGACTAGCGGGAAGAATGAGCAGTTCTTC CASSYGTSGKNEQFF
NA NA TRBJ2-7 TRBV28 TGTGCCAGCAGTGCCCGGGACTCCCTATACGAGCAGTACTTC CASSARDSLYEQYF
many NA TRBJ2-5 TRBV20-1 TGCAGTGCCCAAGATCAAGAGACCCAGTACTTC CSAQDQETQYF
few NA TRBJ1-5 TRBV4-1 TGCGCCAGCGCGGGGCGGGGTGGTCAGCCCCAGCATTTT CASAGRGGQPQHF
NA NA TRBJ2-2 TRBV9 TGTGCCAGCAGAGATGCGAACATCGGGGAGCTGTTTTTT CASRDANIGELFF
NA NA TRBJ1-5 TRBV25-1 TGCGCCAGCAGTGATGCAGGTCAGCCCCAGCATTTT CASSDAGQPQHF
NA TRBD2 TRBJ2-1 TRBV20-1 TGCAGCAGGACTAGCGGGAGGGATGAGCAGTTCTTC CSRTSGRDEQFF
many TRBD1 TRBJ1-2 TRBV10-2 TGCGCCAGCAGTCGGGGACAGGGGTACGGCTACACCTTC CASSRGQGYGYTF
NA NA TRBJ2-5 TRBV7-9 TGTGCCAGCAGCTTAGTTGGAAAAGAGACCCAGTACTTC CASSLVGKETQYF
NA TRBD1 TRBJ1-3 TRBV30 TGTGCCTGGATCCGGACAGGGATTGGAAACACCATATATTTT CAWIRTGIGNTIYF
NA NA TRBJ1-1 TRBV7-2 TGTGCCAGCAGCTTATTAGCTGGAGCTTTCTTT CASSLLAGAFF
NA TRBD2 TRBJ2-2 TRBV29-1 TGCAGCGTCCAAGGAGGGACTACCTCTGAGAAGCTGTTTTTT CSVQGGTTSEKLFF
NA NA TRBJ1-5 TRBV4-2 TGTGCCAGCAGCCAAGAGACCCAGGGGCTGGGGAAAGCCCAGCATTTT CASSQETQGLGKAQHF
many NA TRBJ2-6 TRBV2 TGTGCCAGCAGTGTTAGAGGAGCTGGGGCCAACGTCCTGACTTTC CASSVRGAGANVLTF
many TRBD1 TRBJ1-2 TRBV19 TGTGCCAGTAGTATAGCGGGACAGGGGGCAGGTGGCTACACCTTC CASSIAGQGAGGYTF